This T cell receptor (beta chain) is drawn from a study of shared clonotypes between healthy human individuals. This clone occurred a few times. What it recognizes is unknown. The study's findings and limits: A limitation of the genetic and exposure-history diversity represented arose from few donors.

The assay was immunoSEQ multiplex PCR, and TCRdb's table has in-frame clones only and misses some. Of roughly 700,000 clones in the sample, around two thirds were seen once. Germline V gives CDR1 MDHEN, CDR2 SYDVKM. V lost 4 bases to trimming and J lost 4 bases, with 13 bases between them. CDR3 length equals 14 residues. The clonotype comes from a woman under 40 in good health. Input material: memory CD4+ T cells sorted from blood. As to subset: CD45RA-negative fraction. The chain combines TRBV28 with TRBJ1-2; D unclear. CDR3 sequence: CASSYMARGYGYTF. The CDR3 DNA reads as TGTGCCAGCAGTTATATGGCGCGAGGCTATGGCTACACCTTC.